This T cell receptor beta chain was documented in a study of Ad26.COV2.S vaccination and SARS-CoV-2 variants. CDR3 size: 13 residues. Trimming took 7 bases from V and 8 from J, leaving 17 bases between them. From germline, CDR1 is MNHEY and CDR2 SVGAGI. Treatment of the sample: roughly 20 received Ad26.COV2.S at low or high dose, single or two shots; several received placebo; per-sample allocation not given. It was on day 63 after the first vaccine or placebo injection that samples were taken. The data were produced by immunoSEQ multiplex PCR, yet TCRdb's version contains in-frame clones alone and is incomplete. The sample consists of about 680,000 clones, roughly 90% of them appearing once.

The sample consisted of peripheral blood, taken in a trial of Ad26.COV2.S vaccine versus placebo. The clonotype comes from a person between 18 and 65 years old who received the Ad26.COV2.S COVID-19 vaccine or a placebo. This rearrangement joins TRBV6-5 to TRBJ1-2; maybe TRBD1 (5 bases). The CDR3 bases are TGTGCCAGCACCCTTACAGGCCGGCGGGGCTACACCTTC. Its protein product is CASTLTGRRGYTF.